These 8 T cell receptor beta chains were sequenced from one sample in a study of blood T cell repertoires in COVID-19. Repertoires were generated with immunoSEQ multiplex PCR, while TCRdb's copy carries only in-frame clones and drops some. The data contain 150,000 to 200,000 clones, roughly 82% of them singletons. Sequencing input: peripheral blood. The receptors were sampled from a woman in her sixties or seventies with COVID-19, enrolled during active disease.

The V and J genes are TRBV5-1 and TRBJ1-4, with a tentative D call TRBD1 (6 bases). The CDR3 covers 16 residues. Germline V gene lookup returns CDR1 SGHRS and CDR2 YFSETQ. Trimming pared 0 bases from V and 2 bases from J, leaving 11 bases between. The CDR3: CASSLGGQATNEKLFF. For the CDR3, the DNA is TGCGCCAGCAGCTTGGGGGGGCAGGCTACTAATGAAAAACTGTTTTTT.

This sequence joins TRBV28 and TRBJ2-7, with a tentative D call TRBD1 (6 bases). CDR1 MDHEN and CDR2 SYDVKM come from the germline V gene. The CDR3 consists of 12 residues. Trimming stripped 7 bases from V and 6 bases from J, with 13 bases between. Written as DNA, the CDR3 is TGTGCCAGCATGGGCAGGGGATTCGAGCAGTACGTC. It encodes CASMGRGFEQYV.

The chain combines TRBV12-3 or TRBV12-4 with TRBJ2-2, with D uncertain. The CDR3 loop spans 12 amino acids. V was pared by 6 bases and J by 7 bases, with 9 bases between. The CDR3 reads CASRLLSGELFF. CDR3 nucleotide sequence: TGTGCCAGCAGGCTACTGAGCGGGGAGCTGTTTTTT.

This chain links TRBV7-2 with TRBJ2-1; D call uncertain. The ends were cut back, 2 bases at V and 1 base at J, with 6 bases in the middle. Germline CDR1 is SGHTA and CDR2 is FQGNSA. The CDR3 spans 14 residues. The CDR3 is CASSLSVSYNEQFF. In DNA form, the CDR3 reads TGTGCCAGCAGCTTATCGGTATCCTACAATGAGCAGTTCTTC.

The chain joins TRBV15 to TRBJ2-1, with 15 bases aligning to TRBD2. The CDR3 has 21 residues. The ends lost 0 bases at V and 0 bases at J; junction bases unmatched: 9. Germline V gene sequence: CDR1 LNHNV, CDR2 YYDKDF (reference sequence). The CDR3 DNA is TGTGCCACCAGCAGAGAGATTGGGACTAGCGGGGGGCTAAGCTCCTACAATGAGCAGTTCTTC. This encodes CATSREIGTSGGLSSYNEQFF.

This rearrangement joins TRBV6-5 to TRBJ2-5; 10 bases map to TRBD1. Germline-derived CDR1 and CDR2 are MNHEY and SVGAGI. V dropped 5 bases and J dropped 7; count of bases not matched to a gene: 7. There are 14 residues in the CDR3. The CDR3 sequence is CASSRTGGKRTQYF. CDR3 nucleotides: TGTGCCAGCAGTCGGACAGGGGGGAAACGGACCCAGTACTTC.

This rearrangement joins TRBV6-4 to TRBJ1-1, with TRBD1 identical over 8 bases. CDR3 size: 15 residues. The V gene end was trimmed by 2 bases and the J gene end by 0 bases; junction bases not matched to a gene: 2. In germline, CDR1 is MRHNA, CDR2 SNTAGT. The chain's CDR3 is CASSDAGQVNTEAFF. Written as DNA, the CDR3 is TGTGCCAGCAGTGACGCGGGACAGGTGAACACTGAAGCTTTCTTT.

This chain connects TRBV19 to TRBJ1-2; a weak D match, TRBD1 (5 bases). Trimming removed 6 bases from V and 3 bases from J, with 14 bases in between. CDR3 length equals 14 residues. Germline CDR1 and CDR2: LNHDA and SQIVND (reference sequence). DNA of the CDR3: TGTGCCAGTAGGGCGCGGGGGTCGGACTATGGCTACACCTTC. Amino acids: CASRARGSDYGYTF.